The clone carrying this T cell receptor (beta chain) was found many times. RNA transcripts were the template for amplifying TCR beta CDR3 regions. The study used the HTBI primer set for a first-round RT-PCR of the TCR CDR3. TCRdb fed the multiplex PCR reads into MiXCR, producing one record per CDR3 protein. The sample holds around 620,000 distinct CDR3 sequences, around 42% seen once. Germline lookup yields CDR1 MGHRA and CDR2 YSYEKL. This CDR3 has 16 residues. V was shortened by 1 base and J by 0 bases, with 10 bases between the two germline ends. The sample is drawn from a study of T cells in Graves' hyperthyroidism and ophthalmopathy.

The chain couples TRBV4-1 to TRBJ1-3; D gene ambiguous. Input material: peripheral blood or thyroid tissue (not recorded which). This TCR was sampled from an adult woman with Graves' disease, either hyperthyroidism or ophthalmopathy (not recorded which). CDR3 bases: TGCGCCAGCAGCCAAGGGCGGGGTCGCTCTGGAAACACCATATATTTT. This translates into CASSQGRGRSGNTIYF.